These 12 T cell receptor beta chains originate from one sample sequenced in a study of T-cell memory formation after mild COVID-19. From the 5' RACE reads, TCRdb called clonotypes with MiXCR, one entry per CDR3 protein. The sample lists approximately 290,000 distinct CDR3 sequences, 15% occurring once. The sequenced sample was PBMCs or a T cell subset sorted from them (not recorded which). The receptors derive from a man between 18 and 29 years old who had mild COVID-19 (a few samples of this study predate the infection). Cell type and time point are not known.

This clonotype was observed a handful of times. The V call is TRBV5-1, the J call TRBJ2-3, with a tentative D call TRBD2 (6 bases). CDR3 length: 17 amino acids. V was shortened by 0 bases and J by 2 bases, with 16 bases between the two germline ends. Per germline, CDR1 SGHRS and CDR2 YFSETQ. The CDR3 DNA sequence: TGCGCCAGCAGCTTGGGCCTAGCGTCCGTCTCCACAGATACGCAGTATTTT. It is translated as CASSLGLASVSTDTQYF. Full variable domain (rest looked up from reference TRBV5-1 and TRBJ2-3): KAGVTQTPRYLIKTRGQQVTLSCSPISGHRSVSWYQQTPGQGLQFLFEYFSETQRNKGNFPGRFSGRQFSNSRSEMNVSTLELGDSALYLCASSLGLASVSTDTQYFGPGTRLTVL.

At least ten counts were recorded for this clonotype. The chain has TRBV10-3 and TRBJ2-5, with D perhaps given as TRBD1 or TRBD2 (5 bases each). Germline V lookup: CDR1 ENHRY, CDR2 SYGVKD. The length of the CDR3 is 15 residues. With 4 bases removed from V and 7 bases from J, the gap between germline ends came to 19 bases. This chain's CDR3 is CAISAAGQDAGTQYF. The CDR3 DNA reads as TGTGCCATCAGTGCGGCAGGGCAGGATGCGGGGACCCAGTACTTC.

The genes are TRBV5-1 and TRBJ2-2; D is unclear. CDR1 and CDR2 (germline): SGHRS, YFSETQ. The CDR3 consists of 13 residues. V shed 0 bases and J shed 6 bases, with 6 bases lying between them. The CDR3 protein is CASSLEGPGELFF. The DNA of the CDR3 is TGCGCCAGCAGCTTGGAAGGCCCCGGGGAGCTGTTTTTT.

This clonotype has a handful of counts. The chain uses TRBV5-4 and TRBJ2-5, with 8 nucleotides matching TRBD2. Germline trimming cut 0 bases from V and 2 bases from J; bases unmatched to any gene: 6. The CDR3 runs to 16 residues. The germline CDR1 and CDR2 sequences are SGHNT and YYREEE (reference sequence). The CDR3 sequence is CASSLGSGKHQETQYF. The CDR3, as DNA: TGTGCCAGCAGCTTGGGTAGCGGGAAACATCAAGAGACCCAGTACTTC.

This clonotype was seen a few times. The chain has TRBV27 and TRBJ2-7; D unclear. This CDR3 comprises 14 residues. Looked up from germline, CDR1 is MNHEY and CDR2 is SMNVEV (reference sequence). V was clipped by 5 bases and J by 3 bases, with 14 bases between them. The CDR3 coding sequence is TGTGCCAGCAGTGGTAATGGGGTTTTCTACGAGCAGTACTTC. Its protein is CASSGNGVFYEQYF.

This clonotype came up many times. The genes are TRBV20-1 and TRBJ1-2, with a weak D call TRBD1 (6 bases). The CDR3 is 14 amino acids. V lost 1 base and J lost 1, with 10 bases in between. Germline assignment: CDR1 DFQATT and CDR2 SNEGSKA (reference sequence). CDR3 coding DNA: TGCAGTGCTAGAGTGGGAGGGGGTAACTATGGCTACACCTTC. Its translation is CSARVGGGNYGYTF.

This chain connects TRBV29-1 to TRBJ2-2, with D possibly being TRBD1 (6 bases). In germline, CDR1 is SQVTM, CDR2 ANQGSEA. V was pared by 7 bases and J by 2 bases, with 14 bases between. The CDR3 is 14 residues long. The CDR3: CSGLTGTNTGELFF. CDR3 nucleotide sequence: TGCAGCGGGCTGACAGGCACAAACACCGGGGAGCTGTTTTTT.

The table lists this clonotype with a few counts. This chain uses TRBV6-4 with TRBJ2-1; no definite D call. Between the trimmed V and J ends, which lost 8 bases and 0 bases, there was a span of 14 bases. The germline V gene encodes CDR1 MRHNA and CDR2 SNTAGT. This CDR3 comprises 15 residues. This CDR3 is CASSEGPVSYNEQFF. The DNA of the CDR3 is TGTGCCAGCTCCGAAGGACCCGTCTCCTACAATGAGCAGTTCTTC.

Only a few counts were recorded for this clonotype. The CDR3 coding sequence is TGTGCCACCGGGCGGGGGTTAGTAAATGAGCAGTTCTTC. Amino acid sequence: CATGRGLVNEQFF. The gene calls are TRBV7-2 and TRBJ2-1; 7 bases are shared with TRBD2. This CDR3 is built from 13 residues. Germline V gives CDR1 SGHTA, CDR2 FQGNSA. V shed 10 bases and J 7 bases; nucleotides not matched to a gene: 10.

V gene TRBV20-1 combines with J gene TRBJ1-1; D is perhaps TRBD1 (5 bases). V was shortened by 3 bases and J by 2 bases, with 13 bases between the two germline ends. From germline, CDR1 is DFQATT and CDR2 SNEGSKA (reference sequence). This CDR3 has 14 residues. This CDR3 is CSARLGPGNTEAFF. The CDR3 DNA follows: TGCAGTGCTAGGTTGGGACCAGGAAACACTGAAGCTTTCTTT.

This clonotype has at least ten counts. The CDR3 bases are TGCGCCAGCTCTCTCGACGGGAACAATCAGCCCCAGCATTTT. It specifies CASSLDGNNQPQHF. The gene calls are TRBV5-1 and TRBJ1-5; D remains unclear. Trimming took 7 bases from V and 3 from J, leaving 14 bases between them. Germline CDR1 reads SGHRS; CDR2 reads YFSETQ. CDR3 length: 14 residues.

J is TRBJ1-2 and V is TRBV7-9, with D unclear. CDR3 size: 12 residues. Trimming cost V 3 bases and J 8 bases, with 10 bases left between them. Germline-derived CDR1 and CDR2 are SEHNR and FQNEAQ (reference sequence). CDR3 in amino acids: CASSFGTEGYTF. The CDR3 DNA reads as TGTGCCAGCAGCTTTGGTACGGAAGGCTACACCTTC.